This record concerns one T cell receptor (beta chain) sequence. Which antigen it targets is not known. One base away there is no much larger clone; base qualities are not given. Genomic DNA served as template for TCR beta VDJ combination and CDR3 sequence profiling. TCR repertoire sequencing was run on an Illumina HiSeq 2000. The study's own analysis went as follows. Repertoires were assessed using TRBV/TRBJ rearrangement plots, CDR3 size and DJ length profiles, and Simpson's diversity index. The most abundant DNA sequence in the deep sequencing data was taken as the immunodominant clone. CDR3 amino acid sequences were screened for sharing across subjects and were compared with published repertoires and the VDJdb database. TCRdb trimmed public reads at Q25 via fastp, called clones via MiXCR and kept in-frame beta chains. Rows with a matching CDR3 protein are joined into one entry that keeps the most common DNA and genes. In this record, the V and J calls reflect TCRdb's handling and not the investigators' own analysis. The sample includes about 64,000 distinct CDR3 sequences, with 45% to 70% observed a single time. In total, the top ten clones hold 2% to 2.5% of the sample.

The data were taken from a study of CD8+CD57+ T cells in acquired aplastic anemia (dated by TCRdb to the late 2010s). For context, the study as a whole: Extracted DNA from sorted CD4+ and CD8+ cells averaged about 3.4 ug, ranging from about 0.2 to 30 ug. An average of about 10 million reads for CD4+ cells and 11 million or so reads for CD8+ cells was obtained from healthy donor samples. Overall study outcomes, separate from this receptor: No significant difference in CD8+ Simpson's diversity was found between patients and healthy controls (P=0.060). Roughly 30 CD8+ CDR3 sequences were shared between patients and controls but appeared highly expressed in patients and within their immunodominant clones.

TCR repertoires of sorted CD4+ and CD8+ blood T cells from severe aplastic anemia patients and healthy subjects were deep-sequenced in the study. Ficoll-Paque density gradient centrifugation was used to isolate peripheral blood mononuclear cells. Before DNA extraction, CD4+ and CD8+ T cells were sorted with FACS or magnetic beads. Per the germline V gene, SGHTA is the CDR1 and FQGTGA is the CDR2. The CDR3 runs 13 amino acids, cysteine and phenylalanine included. The DNA shown is the 39-base CDR3, in frame from base 1. V is pared back by 5 bases and J by 5 bases, with 13 bases lying between the germline termini.

The material sequenced was sorted CD4+, CD8+, or CD8+CD57+ T cells (not recorded which) from PBMCs. The source of this sequence is a human donor in good health, serving as a control. The chain is made from TRBV7-3 and TRBJ2-7; TRBD1 is perhaps the D gene, given 5 matching bases. Here is the DNA: TGTGCCAGCAGCGCTGACAGTAGGAACGAGCAGTACTTC. Its coded protein is CASSADSRNEQYF. The CDR3, completed at both ends by the reference TRBV7-3 and TRBJ2-7 genes, gives the full variable domain GAGVSQTPSNKVTEKGKYVELRCDPISGHTALYWYRQSLGQGPEFLIYFQGTGAADDSGLPNDRFFAVRPEGSVSTLKIQRTERGDSAVYLCASSADSRNEQYFGPGTRLTVT.